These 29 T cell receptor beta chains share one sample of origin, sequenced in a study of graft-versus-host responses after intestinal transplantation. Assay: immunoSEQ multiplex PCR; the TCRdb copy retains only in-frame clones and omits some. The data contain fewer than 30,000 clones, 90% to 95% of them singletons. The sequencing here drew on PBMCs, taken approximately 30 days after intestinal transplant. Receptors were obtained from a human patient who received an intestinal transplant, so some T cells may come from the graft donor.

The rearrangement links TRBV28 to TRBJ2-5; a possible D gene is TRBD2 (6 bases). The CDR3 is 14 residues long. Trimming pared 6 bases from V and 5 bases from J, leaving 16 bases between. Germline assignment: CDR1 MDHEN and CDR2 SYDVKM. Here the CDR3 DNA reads TGTGCCAGCAGGACGGGACTCCTATGGGAGACCCAGTACTTC. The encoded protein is CASRTGLLWETQYF.

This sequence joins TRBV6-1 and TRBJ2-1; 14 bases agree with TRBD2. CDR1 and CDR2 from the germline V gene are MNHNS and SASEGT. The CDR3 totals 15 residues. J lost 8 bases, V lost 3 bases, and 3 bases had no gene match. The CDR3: CASSETSGRAYEQFF. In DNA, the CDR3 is TGTGCCAGCAGTGAGACTAGCGGGAGGGCCTATGAGCAGTTCTTC.

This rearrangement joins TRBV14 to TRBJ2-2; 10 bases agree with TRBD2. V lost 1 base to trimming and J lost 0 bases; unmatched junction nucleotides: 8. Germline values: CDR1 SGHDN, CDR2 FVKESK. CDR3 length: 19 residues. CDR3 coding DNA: TGTGCCAGCAGCCAAGTTCTAGCGGGGGAGTTCGCGAACACCGGGGAGCTGTTTTTT. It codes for CASSQVLAGEFANTGELFF.

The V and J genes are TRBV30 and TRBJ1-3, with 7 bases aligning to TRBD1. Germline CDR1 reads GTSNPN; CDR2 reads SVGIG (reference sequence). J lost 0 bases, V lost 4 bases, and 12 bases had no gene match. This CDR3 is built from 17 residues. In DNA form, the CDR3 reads TGTGCCTGGACCCCCAGGTGGGACAGCTACTCTGGAAACACCATATATTTT. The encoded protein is CAWTPRWDSYSGNTIYF.

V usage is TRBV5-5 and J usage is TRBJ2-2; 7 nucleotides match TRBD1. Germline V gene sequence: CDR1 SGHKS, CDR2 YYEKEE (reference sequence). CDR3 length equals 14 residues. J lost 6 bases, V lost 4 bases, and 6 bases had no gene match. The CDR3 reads CASSLGQASGELFF. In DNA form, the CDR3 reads TGTGCCAGCAGCCTTGGACAGGCGTCCGGGGAGCTGTTTTTT.

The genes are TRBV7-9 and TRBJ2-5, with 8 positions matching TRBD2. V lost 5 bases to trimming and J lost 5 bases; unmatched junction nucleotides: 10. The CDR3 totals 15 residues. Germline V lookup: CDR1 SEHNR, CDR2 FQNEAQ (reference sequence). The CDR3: CASSATGLAEETQYF. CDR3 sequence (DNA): TGTGCCAGCAGCGCGACCGGACTAGCTGAGGAGACCCAGTACTTC.

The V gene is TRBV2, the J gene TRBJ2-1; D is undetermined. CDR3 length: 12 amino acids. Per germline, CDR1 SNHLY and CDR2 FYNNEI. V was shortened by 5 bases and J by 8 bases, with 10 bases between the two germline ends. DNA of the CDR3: TGTGCCAGCAGTCCCCCTATCGATGAGCAGTTCTTC. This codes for CASSPPIDEQFF.

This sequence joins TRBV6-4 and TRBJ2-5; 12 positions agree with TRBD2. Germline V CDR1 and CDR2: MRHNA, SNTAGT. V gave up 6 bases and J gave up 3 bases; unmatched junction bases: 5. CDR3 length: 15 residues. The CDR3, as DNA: TGTGCCAGCAGCCCTAGCGGGGGGGCCGAAGAGACCCAGTACTTC. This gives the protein CASSPSGGAEETQYF.

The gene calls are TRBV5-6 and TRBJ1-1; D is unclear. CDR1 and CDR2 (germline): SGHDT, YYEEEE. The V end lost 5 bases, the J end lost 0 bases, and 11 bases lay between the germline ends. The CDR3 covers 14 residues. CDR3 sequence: CASRETAMNTEAFF. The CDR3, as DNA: TGTGCCAGCAGAGAAACGGCCATGAACACTGAAGCTTTCTTT.

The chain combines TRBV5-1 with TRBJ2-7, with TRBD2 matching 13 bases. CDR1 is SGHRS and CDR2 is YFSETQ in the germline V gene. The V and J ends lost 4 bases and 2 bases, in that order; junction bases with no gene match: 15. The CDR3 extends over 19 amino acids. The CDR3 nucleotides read TGCGCCAGCAGCCCGCCACTAGCGGGAGGGCTGAACCCCACCTACGAGCAGTACTTC. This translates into CASSPPLAGGLNPTYEQYF.

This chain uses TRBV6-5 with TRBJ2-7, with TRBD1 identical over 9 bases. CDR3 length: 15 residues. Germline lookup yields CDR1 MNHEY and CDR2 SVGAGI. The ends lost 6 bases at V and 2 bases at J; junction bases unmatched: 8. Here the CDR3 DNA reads TGTGCCAGCAGGGGTAACAGGGGGCTACCCTACGAGCAGTACTTC. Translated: CASRGNRGLPYEQYF.

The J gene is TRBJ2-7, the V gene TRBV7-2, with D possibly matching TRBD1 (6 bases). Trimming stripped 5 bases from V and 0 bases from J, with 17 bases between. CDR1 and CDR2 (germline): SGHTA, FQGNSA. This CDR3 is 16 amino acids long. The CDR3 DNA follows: TGTGCCAGCAGCCCTGTGGGACACTCCACCTCCTACGAGCAGTACTTC. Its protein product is CASSPVGHSTSYEQYF.

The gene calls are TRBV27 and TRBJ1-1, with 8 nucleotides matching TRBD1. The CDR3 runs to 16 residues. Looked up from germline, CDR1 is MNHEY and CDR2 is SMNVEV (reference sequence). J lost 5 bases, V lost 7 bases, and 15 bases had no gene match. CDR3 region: CASKLGQGGFMTEAFF. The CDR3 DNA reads TGTGCCAGCAAGCTCGGACAGGGTGGGTTTATGACTGAAGCTTTCTTT.

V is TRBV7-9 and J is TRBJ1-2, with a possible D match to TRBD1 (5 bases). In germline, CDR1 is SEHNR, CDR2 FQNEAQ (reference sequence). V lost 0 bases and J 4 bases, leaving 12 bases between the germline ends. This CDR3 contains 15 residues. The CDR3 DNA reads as TGTGCCAGCAGCTTAGCGCATCCAGGGAGCTATGGCTACACCTTC. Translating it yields CASSLAHPGSYGYTF.

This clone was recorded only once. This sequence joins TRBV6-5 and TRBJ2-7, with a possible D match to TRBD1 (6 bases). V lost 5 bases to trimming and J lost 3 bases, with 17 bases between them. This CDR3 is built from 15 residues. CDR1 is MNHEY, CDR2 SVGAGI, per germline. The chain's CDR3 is CASSASDRQNYEQYF. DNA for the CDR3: TGTGCCAGCAGTGCAAGTGACAGGCAGAACTACGAGCAGTACTTC.

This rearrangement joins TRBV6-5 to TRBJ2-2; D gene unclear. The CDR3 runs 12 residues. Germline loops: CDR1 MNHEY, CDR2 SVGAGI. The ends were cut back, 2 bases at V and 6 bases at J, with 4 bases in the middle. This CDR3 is CASSYGAGELFF. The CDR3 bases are TGTGCCAGCAGTTACGGGGCCGGGGAGCTGTTTTTT.

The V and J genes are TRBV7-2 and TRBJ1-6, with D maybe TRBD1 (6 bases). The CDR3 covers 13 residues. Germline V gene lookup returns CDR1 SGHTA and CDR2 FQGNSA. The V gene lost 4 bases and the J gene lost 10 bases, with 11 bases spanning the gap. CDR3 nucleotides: TGTGCCAGCAGCTGGGGGGGCGGGTCACCCCTCCACTTT. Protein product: CASSWGGGSPLHF. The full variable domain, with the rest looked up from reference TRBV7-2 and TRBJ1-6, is GAGVSQSPSNKVTEKGKDVELRCDPISGHTALYWYRQSLGQGLEFLIYFQGNSAPDKSGLPSDRFSAERTGGSVSTLTIQRTQQEDSAVYLCASSWGGGSPLHFGNGTRLTVT.

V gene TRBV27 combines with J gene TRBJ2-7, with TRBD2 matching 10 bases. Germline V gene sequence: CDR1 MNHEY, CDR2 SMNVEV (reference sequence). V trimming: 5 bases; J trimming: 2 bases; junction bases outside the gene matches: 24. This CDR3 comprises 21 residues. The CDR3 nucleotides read TGTGCCAGCAGTCCTAGCCGCCGCTATCTAGCGGGAGAGGTCTTTGCCTACGAGCAGTACTTC. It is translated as CASSPSRRYLAGEVFAYEQYF.

DNA for the CDR3: TGTGCCAGCAGTTTACGCCCCGACCCCTACAATGAGCAGTTCTTC. The encoded protein is CASSLRPDPYNEQFF. V is TRBV28 and J is TRBJ2-1; D not resolved. The CDR3 covers 15 residues. Trimming removed 2 bases at V and 2 bases at J, with 10 bases between. The germline CDR1 and CDR2 sequences are MDHEN and SYDVKM.

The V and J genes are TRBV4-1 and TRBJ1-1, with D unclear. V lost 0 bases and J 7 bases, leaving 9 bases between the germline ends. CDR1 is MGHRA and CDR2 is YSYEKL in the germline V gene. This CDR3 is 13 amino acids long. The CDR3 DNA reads TGCGCCAGCAGCCAAGAAGCACCCTATGAAGCTTTCTTT. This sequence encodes CASSQEAPYEAFF.

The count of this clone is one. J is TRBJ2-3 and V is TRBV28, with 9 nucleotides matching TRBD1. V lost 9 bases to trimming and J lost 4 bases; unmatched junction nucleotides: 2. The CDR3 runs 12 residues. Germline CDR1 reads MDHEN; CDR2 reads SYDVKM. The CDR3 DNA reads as TGTGCCAGTAGGACAGGGGCAGATACGCAGTATTTT. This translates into CASRTGADTQYF.

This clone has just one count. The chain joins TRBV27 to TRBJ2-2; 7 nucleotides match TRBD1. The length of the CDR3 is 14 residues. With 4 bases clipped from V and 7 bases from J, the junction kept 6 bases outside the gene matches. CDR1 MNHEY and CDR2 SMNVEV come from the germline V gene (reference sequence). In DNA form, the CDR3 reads TGTGCCAGCAGTTCGACAGGGTTCGTCGGGGAGCTGTTTTTT. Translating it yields CASSSTGFVGELFF.

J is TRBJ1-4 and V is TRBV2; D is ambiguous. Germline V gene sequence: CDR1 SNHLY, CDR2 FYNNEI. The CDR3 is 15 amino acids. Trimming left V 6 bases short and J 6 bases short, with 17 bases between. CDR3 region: CASRRLQNQDEKLFF. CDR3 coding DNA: TGTGCCAGCAGACGGCTCCAGAATCAGGATGAAAAACTGTTTTTT.

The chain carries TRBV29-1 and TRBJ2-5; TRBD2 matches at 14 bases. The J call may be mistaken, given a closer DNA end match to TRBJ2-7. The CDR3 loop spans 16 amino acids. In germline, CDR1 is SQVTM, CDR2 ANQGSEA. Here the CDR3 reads CSVVGGTSGSVYEQYF. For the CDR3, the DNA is TGCAGCGTTGTGGGGGGGACTAGCGGGAGTGTCTACGAGCAGTACTTC.

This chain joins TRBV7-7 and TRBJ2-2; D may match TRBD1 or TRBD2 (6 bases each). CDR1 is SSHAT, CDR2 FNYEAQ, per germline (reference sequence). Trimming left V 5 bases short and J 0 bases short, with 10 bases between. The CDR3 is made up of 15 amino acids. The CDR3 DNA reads TGTGCCAGCAGCCCGGGGGCCGCGAACACCGGGGAGCTGTTTTTT. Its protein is CASSPGAANTGELFF. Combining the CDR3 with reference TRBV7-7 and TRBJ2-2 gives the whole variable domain GAGVSQSPRYKVTKRGQDVTLRCDPISSHATLYWYQQALGQGPEFLTYFNYEAQPDKSGLPSDRFSAERPEGSISTLTIQRTEQRDSAMYRCASSPGAANTGELFFGEGSRLTVL.

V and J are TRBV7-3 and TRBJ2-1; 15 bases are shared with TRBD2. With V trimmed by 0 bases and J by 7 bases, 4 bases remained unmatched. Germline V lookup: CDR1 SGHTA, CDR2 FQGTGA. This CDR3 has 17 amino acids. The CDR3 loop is CASSLTGLAGGRNEQFF. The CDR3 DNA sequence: TGTGCCAGCAGCTTAACCGGACTAGCGGGAGGGCGGAATGAGCAGTTCTTC.

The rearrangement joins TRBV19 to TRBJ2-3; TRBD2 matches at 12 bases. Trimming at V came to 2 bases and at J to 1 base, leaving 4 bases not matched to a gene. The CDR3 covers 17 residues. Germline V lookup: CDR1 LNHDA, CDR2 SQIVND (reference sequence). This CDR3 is CASSILGTSGRTDTQYF. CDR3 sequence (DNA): TGTGCCAGTAGTATACTAGGGACTAGCGGGCGCACAGATACGCAGTATTTT.

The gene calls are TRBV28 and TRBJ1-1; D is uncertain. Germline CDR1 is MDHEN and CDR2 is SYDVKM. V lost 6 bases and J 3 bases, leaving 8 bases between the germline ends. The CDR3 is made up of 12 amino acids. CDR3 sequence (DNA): TGTGCCAGCAGGGACGGCTACACTGAAGCTTTCTTT. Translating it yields CASRDGYTEAFF.

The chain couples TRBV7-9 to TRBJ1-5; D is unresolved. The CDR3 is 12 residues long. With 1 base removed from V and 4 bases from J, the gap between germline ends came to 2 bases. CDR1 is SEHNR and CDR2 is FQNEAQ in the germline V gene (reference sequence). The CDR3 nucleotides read TGTGCCAGCAGCTTAGAAAATCAGCCCCAGCATTTT. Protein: CASSLENQPQHF.